One sample yielded the 5 T cell receptor beta chains listed below, sequenced in a study of Graves' ophthalmopathy and Graves' hyperthyroidism (dated by TCRdb to 2017 to 2018). The instrument given in TCRdb is Illumina HiSeq 2000. For repertoire sequencing, the TCR beta CDR3 regions were amplified from RNA transcripts. The first round of RT-PCR was done with HTBI primers and the Qiagen OneStep RT-PCR kit, and was followed by a second round of multiplex PCR, then size selection and purification. TCRdb reran the public reads through fastp at Q25 and MiXCR, keeping productive beta chains. A single entry per CDR3 protein holds the most common genes and DNA from its merged rows. Across this sample there are 200,000 to 250,000 distinct CDR3 sequences, with roughly 21% seen only once. The ten largest clones represent approximately 40% of the sample. The sample consisted of peripheral blood. The source is a woman aged 45 to 65 with Graves' ophthalmopathy. Donor details come from another sample of the same person, matched by shared clones.

This clonotype was recorded a few times. This rearrangement joins TRBV11-1 to TRBJ2-2, with 7 bases aligning to TRBD1. The junction had 6 bases not matched to a gene; V was cut back by 5 bases and J by 0 bases. This CDR3 has 16 amino acids. Per germline, CDR1 SGHAT and CDR2 FQDESV (reference sequence). The CDR3 reads CASSLRGPSNTGELFF. In nucleotides, the CDR3 is TGTGCCAGCAGCCTAAGGGGGCCATCGAACACCGGGGAGCTGTTTTTT.

Regarding this clonotype: One end of the junction fails to match germline, which may point to a read error. The chain recombines TRBV12-3 or TRBV12-4 with TRBJ2-2; D uncertain. This CDR3 is 11 amino acids long. CDR3 sequence: CTSRLSGELFF. The CDR3 DNA follows: TGTACCAGCAGATTATCCGGGGAGCTGTTTTTT.

This clonotype was seen many times. The gene calls are TRBV15 and TRBJ2-7, with D possibly TRBD2 on 6 matching bases. This CDR3 contains 15 residues. The germline V and J ends were trimmed by 5 bases and 2 bases, with 16 bases remaining between them. CDR1 is LNHNV and CDR2 is YYDKDF in the germline V gene (reference sequence). As DNA, the CDR3 is TGTGCCACCAGCCGAGGAGGGTCACTGGCCTACGAGCAGTACTTC. Translation gives CATSRGGSLAYEQYF.

The CDR3 reads CASSRDTSGNTIYF. Written as DNA, the CDR3 is TGTGCCAGCAGTCGGGACACCTCTGGAAACACCATATATTTT. The chain has TRBV3-1 and TRBJ1-3; perhaps TRBD1 as D (6 bases). V was trimmed by 6 bases and J by 0 bases, leaving 9 bases between them. Germline loops: CDR1 LGHDT, CDR2 YNNKEL (reference sequence). This CDR3 contains 14 residues.

This clonotype was observed at least ten times. The rearrangement links TRBV12-3 or TRBV12-4 to TRBJ1-3; 10 bases fit TRBD1. V shed 6 bases and J 4 bases; nucleotides not matched to a gene: 9. This CDR3 spans 16 amino acids. The CDR3 loop reads CASRMTGGAGGNTIYF. In DNA, the CDR3 is TGTGCCAGCAGGATGACAGGGGGCGCGGGGGGAAACACCATATATTTT.